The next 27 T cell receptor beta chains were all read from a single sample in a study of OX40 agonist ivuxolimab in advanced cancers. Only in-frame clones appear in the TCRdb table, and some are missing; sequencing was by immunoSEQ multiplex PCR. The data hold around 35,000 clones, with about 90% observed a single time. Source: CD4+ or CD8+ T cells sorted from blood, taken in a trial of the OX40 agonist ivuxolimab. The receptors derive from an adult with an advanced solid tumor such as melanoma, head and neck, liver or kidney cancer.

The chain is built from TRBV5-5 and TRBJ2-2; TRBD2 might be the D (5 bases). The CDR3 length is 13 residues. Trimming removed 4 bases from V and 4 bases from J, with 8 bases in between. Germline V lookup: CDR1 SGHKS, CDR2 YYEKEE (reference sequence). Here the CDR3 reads CASSRGPTGELFF. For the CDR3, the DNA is TGTGCCAGCAGCCGAGGGCCCACCGGGGAGCTGTTTTTT.

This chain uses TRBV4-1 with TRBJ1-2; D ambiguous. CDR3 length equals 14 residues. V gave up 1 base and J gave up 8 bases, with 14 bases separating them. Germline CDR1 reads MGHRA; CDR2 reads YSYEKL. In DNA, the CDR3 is TGCGCCAGCAGCCAAGCCGGAACGTTCTCGGGCTACACCTTC. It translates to CASSQAGTFSGYTF.

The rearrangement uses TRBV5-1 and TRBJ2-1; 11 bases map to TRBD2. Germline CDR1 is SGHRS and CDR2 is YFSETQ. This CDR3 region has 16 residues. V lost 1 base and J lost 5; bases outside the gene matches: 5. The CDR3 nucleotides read TGCGCCAGCAGCTTGTTTCTAGCGGGGGGAAACAATGAGCAGTTCTTC. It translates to CASSLFLAGGNNEQFF.

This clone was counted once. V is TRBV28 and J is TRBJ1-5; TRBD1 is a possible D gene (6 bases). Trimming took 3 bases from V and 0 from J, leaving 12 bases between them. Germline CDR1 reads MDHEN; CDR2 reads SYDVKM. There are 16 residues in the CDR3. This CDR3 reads CASSFRTDYSNQPQHF. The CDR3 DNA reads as TGTGCCAGCAGTTTCCGGACAGACTATAGCAATCAGCCCCAGCATTTT. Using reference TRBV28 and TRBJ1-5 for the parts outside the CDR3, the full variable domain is DVKVTQSSRYLVKRTGEKVFLECVQDMDHENMFWYRQDPGLGLRLIYFSYDVKMKEKGDIPEGYSVSREKKERFSLILESASTNQTSMYLCASSFRTDYSNQPQHFGDGTRLSIL.

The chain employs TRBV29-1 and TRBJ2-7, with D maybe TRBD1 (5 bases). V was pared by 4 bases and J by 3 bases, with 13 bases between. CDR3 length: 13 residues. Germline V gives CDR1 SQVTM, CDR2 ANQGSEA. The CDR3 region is CSVGEGASYEQYF. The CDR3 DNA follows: TGCAGCGTTGGGGAAGGGGCCAGCTACGAGCAGTACTTC.

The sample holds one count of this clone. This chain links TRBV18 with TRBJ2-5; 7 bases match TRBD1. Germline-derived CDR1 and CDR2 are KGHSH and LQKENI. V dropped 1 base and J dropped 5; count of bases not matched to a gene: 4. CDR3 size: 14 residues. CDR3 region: CASSPRGRGETQYF. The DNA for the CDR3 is TGTGCCAGCTCACCACGGGGCAGGGGGGAGACCCAGTACTTC.

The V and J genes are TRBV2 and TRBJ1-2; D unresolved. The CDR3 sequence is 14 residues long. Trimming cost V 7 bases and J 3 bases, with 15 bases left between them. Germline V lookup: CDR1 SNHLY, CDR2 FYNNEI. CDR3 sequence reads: CASIQRGGYYGYTF. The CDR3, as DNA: TGTGCCAGCATTCAACGAGGCGGATACTATGGCTACACCTTC.

CDR3 region: CAWSVGTGYQPQHF. The CDR3 nucleotides are TGTGCCTGGAGTGTAGGGACAGGATATCAGCCCCAGCATTTT. This sequence joins TRBV30 and TRBJ1-5, with 8 nucleotides matching TRBD1. CDR3 length: 14 residues. Trimming took 0 bases from V and 5 from J; bases not matched to a gene: 3. CDR1 is GTSNPN and CDR2 is SVGIG in the germline V gene (reference sequence).

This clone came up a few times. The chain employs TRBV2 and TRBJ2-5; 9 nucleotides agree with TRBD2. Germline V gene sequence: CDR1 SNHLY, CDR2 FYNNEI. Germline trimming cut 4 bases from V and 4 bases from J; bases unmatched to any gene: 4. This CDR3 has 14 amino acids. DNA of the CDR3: TGTGCCAGCAGTGGGTGCGGGGGGGGAGAGACCCAGTACTTC. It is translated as CASSGCGGGETQYF. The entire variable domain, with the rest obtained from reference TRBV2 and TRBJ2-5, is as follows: EPEVTQTPSHQVTQMGQEVILRCVPISNHLYFYWYRQILGQKVEFLVSFYNNEISEKSEIFDDQFSVERPDGSNFTLKIRSTKLEDSAMYFCASSGCGGGETQYFGPGTRLLVL.

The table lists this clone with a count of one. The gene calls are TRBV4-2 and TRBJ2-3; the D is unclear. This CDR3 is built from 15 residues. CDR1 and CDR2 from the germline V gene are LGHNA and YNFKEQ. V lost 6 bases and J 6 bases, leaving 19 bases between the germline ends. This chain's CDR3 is CASSPTLSTSDTQYF. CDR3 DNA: TGTGCCAGCAGTCCAACGCTGAGTACTTCGGATACGCAGTATTTT.

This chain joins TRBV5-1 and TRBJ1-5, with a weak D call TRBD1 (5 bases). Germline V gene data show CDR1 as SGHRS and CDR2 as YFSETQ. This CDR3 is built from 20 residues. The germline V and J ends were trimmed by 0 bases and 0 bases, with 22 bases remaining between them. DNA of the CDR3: TGCGCCAGCAGCTTGGAGCGGGGGGAAGGGAGGCCAGGTAGCAATCAGCCCCAGCATTTT. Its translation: CASSLERGEGRPGSNQPQHF.

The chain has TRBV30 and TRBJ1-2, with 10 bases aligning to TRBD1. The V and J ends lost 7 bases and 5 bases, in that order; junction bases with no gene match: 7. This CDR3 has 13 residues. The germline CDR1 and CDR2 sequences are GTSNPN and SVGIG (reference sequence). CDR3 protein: CASEPDRGYGYTF. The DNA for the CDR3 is TGTGCCTCTGAACCGGACAGGGGGTATGGCTACACCTTC. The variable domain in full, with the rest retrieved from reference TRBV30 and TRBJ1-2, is SQTIHQWPATLVQPVGSPLSLECTVEGTSNPNLYWYRQAAGRGLQLLFYSVGIGQISSEVPQNLSASRPQDRQFILSSKKLLLSDSGFYLCASEPDRGYGYTFGSGTRLTVV.

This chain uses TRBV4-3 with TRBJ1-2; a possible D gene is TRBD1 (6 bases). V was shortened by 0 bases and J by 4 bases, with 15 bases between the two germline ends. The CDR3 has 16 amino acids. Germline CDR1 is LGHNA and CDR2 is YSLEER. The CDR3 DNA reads TGCGCCAGCAGCCAAGAACTGCGACAGGAACGCTATGGCTACACCTTC. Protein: CASSQELRQERYGYTF.

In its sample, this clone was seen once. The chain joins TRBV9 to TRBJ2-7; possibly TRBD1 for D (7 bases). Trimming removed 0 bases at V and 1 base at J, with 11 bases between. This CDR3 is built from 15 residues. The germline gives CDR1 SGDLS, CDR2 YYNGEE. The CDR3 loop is CASSVGAGGSYEQYF. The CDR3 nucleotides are TGTGCCAGCAGCGTAGGCGCAGGGGGGTCCTACGAGCAGTACTTC.

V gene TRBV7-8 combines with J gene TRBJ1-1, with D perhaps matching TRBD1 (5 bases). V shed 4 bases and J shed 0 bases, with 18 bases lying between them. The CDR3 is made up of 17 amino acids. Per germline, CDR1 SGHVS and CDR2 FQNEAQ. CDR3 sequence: CASSSKVRDLMNTEAFF. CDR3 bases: TGTGCCAGCAGCTCAAAAGTCCGGGACCTTATGAACACTGAAGCTTTCTTT.

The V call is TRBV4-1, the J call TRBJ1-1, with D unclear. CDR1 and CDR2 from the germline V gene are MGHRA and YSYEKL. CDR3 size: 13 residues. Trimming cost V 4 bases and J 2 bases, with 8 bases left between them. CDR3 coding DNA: TGCGCCAGCAGCCTCTCCGGCAACACTGAAGCTTTCTTT. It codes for CASSLSGNTEAFF.

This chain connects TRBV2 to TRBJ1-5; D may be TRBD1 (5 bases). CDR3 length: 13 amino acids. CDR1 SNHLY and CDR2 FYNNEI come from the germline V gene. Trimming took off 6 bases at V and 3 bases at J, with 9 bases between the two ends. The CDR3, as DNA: TGTGCCAGCAGCCGGGACTCCAATCAGCCCCAGCATTTT. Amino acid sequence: CASSRDSNQPQHF.

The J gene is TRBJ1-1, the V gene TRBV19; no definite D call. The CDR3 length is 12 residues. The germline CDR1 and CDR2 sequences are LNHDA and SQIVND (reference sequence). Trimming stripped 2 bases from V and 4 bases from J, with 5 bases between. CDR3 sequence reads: CASSIYPTEAFF. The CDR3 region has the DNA TGTGCCAGTAGTATATACCCCACTGAAGCTTTCTTT.

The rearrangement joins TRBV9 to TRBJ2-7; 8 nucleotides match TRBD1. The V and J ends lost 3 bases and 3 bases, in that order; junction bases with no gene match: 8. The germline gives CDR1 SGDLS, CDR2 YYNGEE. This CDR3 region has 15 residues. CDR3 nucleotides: TGTGCCAGCAGCGCCCTCACGGACAGGGACTACGAGCAGTACTTC. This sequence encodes CASSALTDRDYEQYF. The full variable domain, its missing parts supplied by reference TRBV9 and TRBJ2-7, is DSGVTQTPKHLITATGQRVTLRCSPRSGDLSVYWYQQSLDQGLQFLIQYYNGEERAKGNILERFSAQQFPDLHSELNLSSLELGDSALYFCASSALTDRDYEQYFGPGTRLTVT.

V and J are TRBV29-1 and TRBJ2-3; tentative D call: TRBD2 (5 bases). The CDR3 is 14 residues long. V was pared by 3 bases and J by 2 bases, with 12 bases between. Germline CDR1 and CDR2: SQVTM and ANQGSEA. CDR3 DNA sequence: TGCAGCGTTGATAGCGAGCCCACCACAGATACGCAGTATTTT. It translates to CSVDSEPTTDTQYF.

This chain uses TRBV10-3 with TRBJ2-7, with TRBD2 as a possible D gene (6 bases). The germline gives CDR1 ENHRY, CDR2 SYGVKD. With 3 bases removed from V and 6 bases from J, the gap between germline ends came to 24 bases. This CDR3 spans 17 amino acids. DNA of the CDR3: TGTGCCATCAGTGATTTTTGGGGGGAGGACCTGCTTCGCGAGCAGTACTTC. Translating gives CAISDFWGEDLLREQYF.

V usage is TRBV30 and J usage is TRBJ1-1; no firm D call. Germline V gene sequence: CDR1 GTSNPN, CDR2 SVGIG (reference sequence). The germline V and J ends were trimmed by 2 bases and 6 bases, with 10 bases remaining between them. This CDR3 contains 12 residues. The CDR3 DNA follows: TGTGCCTGGAGTCCAGAGAGACCTGAAGCTTTCTTT. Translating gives CAWSPERPEAFF.

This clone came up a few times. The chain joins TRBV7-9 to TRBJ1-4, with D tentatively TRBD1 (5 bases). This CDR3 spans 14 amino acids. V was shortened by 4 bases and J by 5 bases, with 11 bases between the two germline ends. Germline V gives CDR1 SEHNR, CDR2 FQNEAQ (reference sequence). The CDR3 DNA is TGTGCCAGCAGCTCGGCGGGGGGAAATGAAAAACTGTTTTTT. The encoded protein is CASSSAGGNEKLFF.

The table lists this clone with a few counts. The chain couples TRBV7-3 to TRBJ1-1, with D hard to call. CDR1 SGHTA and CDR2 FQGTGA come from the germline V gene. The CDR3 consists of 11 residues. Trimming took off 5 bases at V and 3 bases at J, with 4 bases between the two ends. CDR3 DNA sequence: TGTGCCAGCAGCCCTGACACTGAAGCTTTCTTT. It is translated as CASSPDTEAFF. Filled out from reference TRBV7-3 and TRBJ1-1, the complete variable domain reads GAGVSQTPSNKVTEKGKYVELRCDPISGHTALYWYRQSLGQGPEFLIYFQGTGAADDSGLPNDRFFAVRPEGSVSTLKIQRTERGDSAVYLCASSPDTEAFFGQGTRLTVV.

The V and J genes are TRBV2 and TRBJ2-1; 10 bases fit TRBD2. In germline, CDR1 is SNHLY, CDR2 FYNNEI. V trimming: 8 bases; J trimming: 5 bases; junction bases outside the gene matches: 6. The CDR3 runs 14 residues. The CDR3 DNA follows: TGTGCCAGCTCCAGCGGGGGGGGTAACAATGAGCAGTTCTTC. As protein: CASSSGGGNNEQFF.

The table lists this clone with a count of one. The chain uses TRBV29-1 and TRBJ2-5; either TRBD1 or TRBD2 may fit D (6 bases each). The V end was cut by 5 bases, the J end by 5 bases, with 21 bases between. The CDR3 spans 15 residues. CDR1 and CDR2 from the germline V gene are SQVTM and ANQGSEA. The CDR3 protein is CSVWGAGSRWETQYF. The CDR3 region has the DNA TGCAGCGTTTGGGGGGCGGGCTCCAGATGGGAGACCCAGTACTTC.

CDR3 amino acids: CATSREAGAGETQYF. Written as DNA, the CDR3 is TGTGCCACCAGCAGAGAAGCGGGGGCTGGAGAGACCCAGTACTTC. This chain joins TRBV15 and TRBJ2-5; 8 bases fit TRBD2. This CDR3 is built from 15 residues. Germline CDR1 LNHNV, CDR2 YYDKDF (reference sequence). The junction had 4 bases not matched to a gene; V was cut back by 0 bases and J by 4 bases.